The present T cell receptor beta chain was sequenced within a study of identical twins. Study outcomes and limitations: Fewer insertions were carried by abundant cord blood beta clonotypes, but none was seen in memory repertoires. Researchers reported excess low generation probability among twin-shared out-of-frame alpha sequences. The study found that models underestimated out-of-frame TCR alpha sharing in monozygotic twins.

On this clonotype itself: Its antigen is undetermined.

CDR3 length: 20 amino acids. Germline CDR1 reads SGHRS; CDR2 reads YFSETQ. The trim removed 4 bases at V and 7 bases at J, leaving 25 bases unmatched. TCRdb re-called the 5' RACE reads through MiXCR, storing one row per CDR3 protein. The profile shows about 890,000 distinct CDR3 sequences, 12% of them singletons. These records were also assigned to another study, of yellow fever vaccine responses in identical twins.

The TCR sequence derives from a woman in her late teens or twenties in good health. Sequenced: PBMCs. The V call is TRBV5-1, the J call TRBJ2-3; 9 bases are shared with TRBD2. CDR3 in amino acids: CASSGGQTASGRLAANTQYF. The CDR3 bases are TGCGCCAGCAGCGGCGGACAAACAGCGTCGGGGAGACTAGCGGCAAATACGCAGTATTTT.